This TCR beta chain was retrieved from a study of T cells in Graves' hyperthyroidism and ophthalmopathy. Study overall: Peripheral blood was acquired at first diagnosis, ahead of any therapy whatsoever.

CDR1 and CDR2 (germline): LGHDT, YNNKEL (reference sequence). The ends lost 4 bases at V and 4 bases at J; junction bases unmatched: 7. The CDR3 runs to 16 residues. Amplification yielded TCR beta CDR3 regions, with RNA transcripts as the source. With the HTBI primer set, the TCR CDR3 went through a first round of RT-PCR. TCRdb redid the calling of the multiplex PCR reads with MiXCR, one entry per CDR3 protein. The sample shows roughly 170,000 distinct CDR3 sequences, approximately 15% of them seen only once. The J gene is TRBJ2-2, the V gene TRBV3-1; TRBD2 matches at 9 bases. Specimen: blood. This clonotype was obtained from a woman between 50 and 59 years old with Graves' hyperthyroidism. The CDR3: CASSPFIAGVTGELFF. CDR3 nucleotides: TGTGCCAGCAGCCCGTTTATAGCGGGAGTCACCGGGGAGCTGTTTTTT.